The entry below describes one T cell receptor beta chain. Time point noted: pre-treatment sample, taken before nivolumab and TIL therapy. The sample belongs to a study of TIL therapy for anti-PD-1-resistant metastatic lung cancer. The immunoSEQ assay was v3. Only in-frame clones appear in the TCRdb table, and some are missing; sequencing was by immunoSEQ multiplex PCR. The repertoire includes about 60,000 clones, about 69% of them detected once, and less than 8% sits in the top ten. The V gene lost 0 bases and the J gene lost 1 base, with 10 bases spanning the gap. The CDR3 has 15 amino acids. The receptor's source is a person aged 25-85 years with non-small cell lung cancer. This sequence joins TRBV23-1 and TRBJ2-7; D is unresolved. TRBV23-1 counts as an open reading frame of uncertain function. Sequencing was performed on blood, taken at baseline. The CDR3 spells CASSQSFIHSYEQYF. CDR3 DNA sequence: TGCGCCAGCAGTCAATCGTTCATACATTCCTACGAGCAGTACTTC.